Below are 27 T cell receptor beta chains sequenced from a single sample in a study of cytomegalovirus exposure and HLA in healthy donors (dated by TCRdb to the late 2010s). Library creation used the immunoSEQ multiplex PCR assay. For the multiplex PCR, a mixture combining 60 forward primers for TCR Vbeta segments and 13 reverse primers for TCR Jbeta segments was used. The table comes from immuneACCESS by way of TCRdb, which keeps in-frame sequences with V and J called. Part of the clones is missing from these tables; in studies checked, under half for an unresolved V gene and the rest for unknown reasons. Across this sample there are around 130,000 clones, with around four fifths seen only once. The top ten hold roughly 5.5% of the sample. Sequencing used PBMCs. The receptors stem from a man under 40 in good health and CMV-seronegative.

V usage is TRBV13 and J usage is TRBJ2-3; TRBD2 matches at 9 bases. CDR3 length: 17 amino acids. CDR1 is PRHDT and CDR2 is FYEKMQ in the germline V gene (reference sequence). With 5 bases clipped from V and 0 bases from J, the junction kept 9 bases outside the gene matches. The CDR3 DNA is TGTGCCAGCAGCCACGTCCAAGCGGGGGGAAGCACAGATACGCAGTATTTT. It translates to CASSHVQAGGSTDTQYF. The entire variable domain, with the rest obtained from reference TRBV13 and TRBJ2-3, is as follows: AAGVIQSPRHLIKEKRETATLKCYPIPRHDTVYWYQQGPGQDPQFLISFYEKMQSDKGSIPDRFSAQQFSDYHSELNMSSLELGDSALYFCASSHVQAGGSTDTQYFGPGTRLTVL.

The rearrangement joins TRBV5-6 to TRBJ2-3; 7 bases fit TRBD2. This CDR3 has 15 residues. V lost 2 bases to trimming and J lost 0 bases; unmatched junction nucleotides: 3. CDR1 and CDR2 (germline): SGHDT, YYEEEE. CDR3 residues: CASSFRDYSTDTQYF. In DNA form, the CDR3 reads TGTGCCAGCAGCTTCCGGGACTATAGCACAGATACGCAGTATTTT.

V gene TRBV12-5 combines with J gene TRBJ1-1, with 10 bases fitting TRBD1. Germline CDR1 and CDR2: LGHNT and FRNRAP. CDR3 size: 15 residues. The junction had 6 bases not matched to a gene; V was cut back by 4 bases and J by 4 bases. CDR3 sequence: CASGSDRGLGTEAFF. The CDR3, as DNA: TGTGCTAGTGGTTCGGACAGGGGGTTGGGCACTGAAGCTTTCTTT.

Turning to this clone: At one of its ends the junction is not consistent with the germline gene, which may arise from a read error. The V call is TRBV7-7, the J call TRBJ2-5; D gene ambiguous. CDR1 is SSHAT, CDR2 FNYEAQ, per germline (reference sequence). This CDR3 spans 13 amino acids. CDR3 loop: CASSPPGSETQYF. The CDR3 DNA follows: TGTGCTAGCAGCCCTCCCGGTAGCGAGACCCAGTACTTC. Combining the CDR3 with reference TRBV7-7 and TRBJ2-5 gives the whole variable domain GAGVSQSPRYKVTKRGQDVTLRCDPISSHATLYWYQQALGQGPEFLTYFNYEAQPDKSGLPSDRFSAERPEGSISTLTIQRTEQRDSAMYRCASSPPGSETQYFGPGTRLLVL.

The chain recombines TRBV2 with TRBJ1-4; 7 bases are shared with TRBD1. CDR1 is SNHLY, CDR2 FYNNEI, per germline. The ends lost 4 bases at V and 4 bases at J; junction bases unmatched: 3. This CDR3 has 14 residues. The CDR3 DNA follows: TGTGCCAGCAGTGCCGGACAGGTTAATGAAAAACTGTTTTTT. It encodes CASSAGQVNEKLFF.

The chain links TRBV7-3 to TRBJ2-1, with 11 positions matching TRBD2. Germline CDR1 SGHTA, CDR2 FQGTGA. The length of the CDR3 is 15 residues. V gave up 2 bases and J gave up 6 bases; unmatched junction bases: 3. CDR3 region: CASSLSLAGANEQFF. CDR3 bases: TGTGCCAGCAGCTTATCACTAGCGGGAGCCAATGAGCAGTTCTTC.

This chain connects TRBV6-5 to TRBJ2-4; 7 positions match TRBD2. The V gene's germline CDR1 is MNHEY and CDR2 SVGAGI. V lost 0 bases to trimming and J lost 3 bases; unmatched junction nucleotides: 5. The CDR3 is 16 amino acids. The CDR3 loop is CASSYSLGGGKNIQYF. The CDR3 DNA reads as TGTGCCAGCAGTTACTCCTTGGGGGGGGGCAAAAACATTCAGTACTTC.

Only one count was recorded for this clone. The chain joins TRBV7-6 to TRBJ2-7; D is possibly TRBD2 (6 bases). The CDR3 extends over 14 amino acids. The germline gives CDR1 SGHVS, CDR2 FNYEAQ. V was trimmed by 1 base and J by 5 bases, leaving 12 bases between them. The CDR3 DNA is TGTGCCAGCAGCTTAGGGGGGGTTTCCCACGAGCAGTACTTC. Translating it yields CASSLGGVSHEQYF.

The CDR3 nucleotides are TGTGCCAGCACTCCGGGACTAGAAGAGACCCAGTACTTC. Translation: CASTPGLEETQYF. The chain is built from TRBV9 and TRBJ2-5, with 8 positions matching TRBD2. This CDR3 has 13 amino acids. Germline V gene data show CDR1 as SGDLS and CDR2 as YYNGEE. The J segment lost 3 bases and the V segment lost 6 bases, leaving 4 bases of the junction unmatched.

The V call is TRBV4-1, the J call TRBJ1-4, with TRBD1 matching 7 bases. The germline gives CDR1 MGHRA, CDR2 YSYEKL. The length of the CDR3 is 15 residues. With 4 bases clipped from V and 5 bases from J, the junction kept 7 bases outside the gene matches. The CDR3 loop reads CASSLRDRQNEKLFF. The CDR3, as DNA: TGCGCCAGCAGCCTTCGGGACAGACAAAATGAAAAACTGTTTTTT.

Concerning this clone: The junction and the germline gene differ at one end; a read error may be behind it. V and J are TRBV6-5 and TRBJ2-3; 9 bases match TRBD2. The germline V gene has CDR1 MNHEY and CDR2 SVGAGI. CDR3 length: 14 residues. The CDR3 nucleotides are TGTGCCAGCAGGGAGGGGACTAGCAGAGATACGCAGTATTTT. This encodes CASREGTSRDTQYF.

This CDR3 is CASSSPHRTGSYGTDTQYF. CDR3 DNA sequence: TGTGCCAGCAGCTCCCCACACCGTACAGGGAGCTACGGCACAGATACGCAGTATTTT. The rearrangement links TRBV11-2 to TRBJ2-3; the D gene is possibly TRBD1 (6 bases). V was trimmed by 4 bases and J by 1 base, leaving 24 bases between them. Germline-derived CDR1 and CDR2 are SGHAT and FQNNGV. CDR3 length: 19 residues.

CDR3 DNA: TGCGCCAGCAGTGAGTCGAGGGCAGATACGCAGTATTTT. The encoded protein is CASSESRADTQYF. The chain employs TRBV10-1 and TRBJ2-3; tentatively, D is TRBD2 (5 bases). Germline values: CDR1 WNHNN, CDR2 SYGVQD (reference sequence). Trimming left V 0 bases short and J 4 bases short, with 5 bases between. The CDR3 consists of 13 residues.

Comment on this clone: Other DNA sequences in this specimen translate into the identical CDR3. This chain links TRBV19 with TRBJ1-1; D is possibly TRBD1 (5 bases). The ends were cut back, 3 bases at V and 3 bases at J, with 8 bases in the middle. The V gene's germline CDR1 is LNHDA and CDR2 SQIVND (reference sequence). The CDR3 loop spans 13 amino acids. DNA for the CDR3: TGTGCCAGTAGTATTATAGGGGACACTGAAGCTTTCTTT. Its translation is CASSIIGDTEAFF.

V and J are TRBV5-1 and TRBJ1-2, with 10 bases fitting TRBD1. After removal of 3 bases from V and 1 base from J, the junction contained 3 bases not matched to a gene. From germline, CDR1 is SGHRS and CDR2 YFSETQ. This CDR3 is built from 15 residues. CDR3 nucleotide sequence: TGCGCCAGCAGCTCCGGGACAGGGGATAACTATGGCTACACCTTC. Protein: CASSSGTGDNYGYTF.

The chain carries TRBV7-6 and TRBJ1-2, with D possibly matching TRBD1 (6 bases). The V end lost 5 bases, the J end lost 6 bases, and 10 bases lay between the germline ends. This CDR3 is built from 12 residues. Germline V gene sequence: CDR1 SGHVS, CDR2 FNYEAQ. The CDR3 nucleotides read TGTGCCAGCAGCAAGGACAGCCATGGCTACACCTTC. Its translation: CASSKDSHGYTF.

DNA of the CDR3: TGTGCCAGCAGCTTACTTCGGCGGGAGTCGGTCGAGCAGTACTTC. Residues: CASSLLRRESVEQYF. The genes are TRBV7-3 and TRBJ2-7; TRBD2 agrees at 7 bases. CDR3 length: 15 residues. V lost 2 bases to trimming and J lost 6 bases; unmatched junction nucleotides: 10. The V gene's germline CDR1 is SGHTA and CDR2 FQGTGA. Filled out from reference TRBV7-3 and TRBJ2-7, the complete variable domain reads GAGVSQTPSNKVTEKGKYVELRCDPISGHTALYWYRQSLGQGPEFLIYFQGTGAADDSGLPNDRFFAVRPEGSVSTLKIQRTERGDSAVYLCASSLLRRESVEQYFGPGTRLTVT.

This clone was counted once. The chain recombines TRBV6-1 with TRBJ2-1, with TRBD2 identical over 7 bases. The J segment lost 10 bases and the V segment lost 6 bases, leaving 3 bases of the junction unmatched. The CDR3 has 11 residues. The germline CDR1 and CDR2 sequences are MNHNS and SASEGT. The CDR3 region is CASRTSSEQFF. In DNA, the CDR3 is TGTGCCAGCAGGACTAGCTCGGAGCAGTTCTTC.

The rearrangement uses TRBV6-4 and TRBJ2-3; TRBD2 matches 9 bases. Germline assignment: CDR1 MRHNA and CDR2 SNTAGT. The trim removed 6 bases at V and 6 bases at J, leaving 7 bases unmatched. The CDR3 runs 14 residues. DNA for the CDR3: TGTGCCAGCAGCCCTCTAGCGGGGAGGGATACGCAGTATTTT. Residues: CASSPLAGRDTQYF.

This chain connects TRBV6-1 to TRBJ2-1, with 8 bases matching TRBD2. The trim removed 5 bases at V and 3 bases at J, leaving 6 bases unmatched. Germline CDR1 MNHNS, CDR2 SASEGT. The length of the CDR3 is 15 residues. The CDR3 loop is CASSSTGTSYNEQFF. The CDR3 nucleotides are TGTGCCAGCAGTTCAACCGGGACTAGCTACAATGAGCAGTTCTTC.

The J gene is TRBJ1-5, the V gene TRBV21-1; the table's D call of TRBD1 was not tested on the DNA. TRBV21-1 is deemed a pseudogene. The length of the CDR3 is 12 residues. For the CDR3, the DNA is TGTGCCAGCAGCACCCATTCCAGTGCCCAGCATTTT. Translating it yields CASSTHSSAQHF.

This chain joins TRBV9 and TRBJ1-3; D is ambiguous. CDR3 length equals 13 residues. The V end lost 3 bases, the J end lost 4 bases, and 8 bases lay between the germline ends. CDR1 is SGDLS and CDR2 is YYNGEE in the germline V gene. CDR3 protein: CASSGTVGNTIYF. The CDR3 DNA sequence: TGTGCCAGCAGCGGAACAGTCGGAAACACCATATATTTT.

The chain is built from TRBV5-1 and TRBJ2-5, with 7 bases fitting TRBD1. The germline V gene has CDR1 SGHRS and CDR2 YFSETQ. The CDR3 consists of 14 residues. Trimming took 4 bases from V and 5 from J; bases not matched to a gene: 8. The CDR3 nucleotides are TGCGCCAGCAGCCGCACAGGGGTTGGGGAGACCCAGTACTTC. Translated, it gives CASSRTGVGETQYF.

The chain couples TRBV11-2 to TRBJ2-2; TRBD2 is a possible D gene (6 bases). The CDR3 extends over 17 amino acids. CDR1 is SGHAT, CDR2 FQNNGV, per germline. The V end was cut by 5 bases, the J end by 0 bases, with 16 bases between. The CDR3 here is CASSTTPGLSNTGELFF. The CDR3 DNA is TGTGCCAGCAGCACCACACCGGGACTCTCGAACACCGGGGAGCTGTTTTTT.

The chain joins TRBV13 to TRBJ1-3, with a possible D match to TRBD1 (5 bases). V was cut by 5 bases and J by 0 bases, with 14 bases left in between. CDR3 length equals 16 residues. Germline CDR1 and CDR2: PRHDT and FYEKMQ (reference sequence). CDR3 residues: CASSIQVPASGNTIYF. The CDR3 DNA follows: TGTGCCAGCAGCATACAGGTCCCGGCCTCTGGAAACACCATATATTTT.

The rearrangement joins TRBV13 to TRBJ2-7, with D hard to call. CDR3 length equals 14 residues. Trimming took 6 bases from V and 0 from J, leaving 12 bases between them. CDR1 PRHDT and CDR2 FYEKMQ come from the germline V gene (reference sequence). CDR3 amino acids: CASSPGSNSYEQYF. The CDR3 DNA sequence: TGTGCCAGCAGTCCCGGGTCCAACTCCTACGAGCAGTACTTC.

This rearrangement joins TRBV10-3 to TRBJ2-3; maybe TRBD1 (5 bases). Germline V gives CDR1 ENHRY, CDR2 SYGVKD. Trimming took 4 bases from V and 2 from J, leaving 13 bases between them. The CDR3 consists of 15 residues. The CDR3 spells CAISVLAGNTDTQYF. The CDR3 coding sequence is TGTGCCATCAGTGTATTGGCAGGGAACACAGATACGCAGTATTTT.